This passage covers 18 T cell receptor beta chains from one sample sequenced in a study of T cell changes during pregnancy in multiple sclerosis. The table came from immunoSEQ multiplex PCR; TCRdb's copy has only in-frame clones and leaves some out. The sample carries approximately 100,000 clones, approximately 94% recorded once. Source: peripheral blood, taken before pregnancy. These receptors were collected from a female donor with multiple sclerosis, enrolled in a pregnancy study.

The V call is TRBV7-2, the J call TRBJ2-5; D possibly corresponds to TRBD1 (6 bases). This CDR3 has 14 residues. The ends were cut back, 1 base at V and 9 bases at J, with 15 bases in the middle. Germline CDR1 reads SGHTA; CDR2 reads FQGNSA. The CDR3 spells CASSLGGSPGAQYF. As DNA, the CDR3 is TGTGCCAGCAGCTTAGGTGGGAGCCCAGGGGCCCAGTACTTC. Using reference TRBV7-2 and TRBJ2-5 for the parts outside the CDR3, the full variable domain is GAGVSQSPSNKVTEKGKDVELRCDPISGHTALYWYRQSLGQGLEFLIYFQGNSAPDKSGLPSDRFSAERTGGSVSTLTIQRTQQEDSAVYLCASSLGGSPGAQYFGPGTRLLVL.

The rearrangement links TRBV27 to TRBJ2-7; no clear D. V lost 6 bases to trimming and J lost 2 bases, with 11 bases between them. CDR3 length equals 13 residues. Germline V gives CDR1 MNHEY, CDR2 SMNVEV (reference sequence). This chain's CDR3 is CASRLAEPYEQYF. The CDR3, as DNA: TGTGCCAGCAGGCTCGCGGAGCCCTACGAGCAGTACTTC.

The chain recombines TRBV9 with TRBJ1-1; unclear D gene. The germline V gene has CDR1 SGDLS and CDR2 YYNGEE. The CDR3 contains 14 residues. V was trimmed by 0 bases and J by 11 bases, leaving 17 bases between them. CDR3 nucleotide sequence: TGTGCCAGCAGCGTAGGGGCCGAGGGCCTGTTGGCTTTCTTT. As protein: CASSVGAEGLLAFF. The entire variable domain, with the rest obtained from reference TRBV9 and TRBJ1-1, is as follows: DSGVTQTPKHLITATGQRVTLRCSPRSGDLSVYWYQQSLDQGLQFLIQYYNGEERAKGNILERFSAQQFPDLHSELNLSSLELGDSALYFCASSVGAEGLLAFFGQGTRLTVV.

CDR3 sequence reads: CASSQETGVPYGYTF. The CDR3, as DNA: TGCGCCAGCAGCCAAGAAACAGGGGTACCCTATGGCTACACCTTC. The chain has TRBV4-1 and TRBJ1-2, with 7 bases that match TRBD1. Germline V gene lookup returns CDR1 MGHRA and CDR2 YSYEKL. J lost 4 bases, V lost 0 bases, and 5 bases had no gene match. This CDR3 has 15 residues.

The DNA for the CDR3 is TGTGCCAGCAGCACCCTAGCGGGAAAAGAGACCCAGTACTTC. Its translation: CASSTLAGKETQYF. The chain couples TRBV11-2 to TRBJ2-5; TRBD2 aligns across 9 bases. The CDR3 consists of 14 residues. Germline-derived CDR1 and CDR2 are SGHAT and FQNNGV. V lost 5 bases and J lost 3; bases outside the gene matches: 4.

The CDR3 nucleotides are TGCAGCTTACGACAGGGGGCTTACAATGAGCAGTTCTTC. This sequence encodes CSLRQGAYNEQFF. The rearrangement uses TRBV29-1 and TRBJ2-1, with 10 bases matching TRBD1. Germline lookup yields CDR1 SQVTM and CDR2 ANQGSEA. The V gene end was trimmed by 8 bases and the J gene end by 4 bases; junction bases not matched to a gene: 5. There are 13 residues in the CDR3.

CDR3 DNA sequence: TGTGCCAGCAGCTTCGGGACTGATTACGAGCAGTACTTC. It encodes CASSFGTDYEQYF. This chain uses TRBV5-4 with TRBJ2-7, with D tentatively TRBD2 (6 bases). CDR3 size: 13 residues. Trimming removed 2 bases at V and 4 bases at J, with 10 bases between. CDR1 and CDR2 (germline): SGHNT, YYREEE (reference sequence).

The CDR3 bases are TGTGCCAGCAGCGCCCGGGGTAGCGGGGAGACCGACTACGAGCAGTACTTC. This gives the protein CASSARGSGETDYEQYF. The chain carries TRBV9 and TRBJ2-7; 8 positions match TRBD2. V trimming: 3 bases; J trimming: 3 bases; junction bases outside the gene matches: 14. The germline V gene has CDR1 SGDLS and CDR2 YYNGEE. The CDR3 has 17 amino acids.

J is TRBJ2-3 and V is TRBV28; a weak D match, TRBD1 (5 bases). Between the trimmed V and J ends, which lost 8 bases and 5 bases, there was a span of 14 bases. Germline values: CDR1 MDHEN, CDR2 SYDVKM. CDR3 size: 13 residues. The CDR3 nucleotides are TGTGCCAGCTCCCCCTTTAGGGGAGATACGCAGTATTTT. Its protein is CASSPFRGDTQYF.

This clone was detected once. The gene calls are TRBV5-6 and TRBJ2-1, with TRBD2 matching 7 bases. Germline assignment: CDR1 SGHDT and CDR2 YYEEEE. This CDR3 has 18 amino acids. V lost 4 bases to trimming and J lost 4 bases; unmatched junction nucleotides: 17. For the CDR3, the DNA is TGTGCCAGCAGCGTAGCCCCCCCGGGCCTAGCGGCTTACAATGAGCAGTTCTTC. Its protein product is CASSVAPPGLAAYNEQFF. Full variable domain (rest looked up from reference TRBV5-6 and TRBJ2-1): DAGVTQSPTHLIKTRGQQVTLRCSPKSGHDTVSWYQQALGQGPQFIFQYYEEEERQRGNFPDRFSGHQFPNYSSELNVNALLLGDSALYLCASSVAPPGLAAYNEQFFGPGTRLTVL.

The rearrangement uses TRBV28 and TRBJ2-2, with TRBD1 matching 7 bases. The CDR3 is made up of 14 amino acids. CDR1 is MDHEN, CDR2 SYDVKM, per germline. Trimming removed 8 bases from V and 6 bases from J; junction bases left unmatched: 9. DNA of the CDR3: TGTGCCAGCTGTAGGCGAGGGGGCGCCGGGGAGCTGTTTTTT. Its protein product is CASCRRGGAGELFF.

This chain joins TRBV2 and TRBJ2-7; TRBD1 matches 9 bases. With 6 bases clipped from V and 2 bases from J, the junction kept 5 bases outside the gene matches. This CDR3 comprises 14 residues. Germline values: CDR1 SNHLY, CDR2 FYNNEI. CDR3 coding DNA: TGTGCCAGCAGGGACAGGGGACCTCCCTACGAGCAGTACTTC. As protein: CASRDRGPPYEQYF.

The rearrangement links TRBV10-1 to TRBJ1-2; 8 nucleotides match TRBD1. J gave up 5 bases and V 0 bases, and 5 bases lay outside the gene matches. Germline V gene lookup returns CDR1 WNHNN and CDR2 SYGVQD (reference sequence). CDR3 size: 15 residues. The CDR3 sequence is CASSESTGAIYGYTF. The DNA of the CDR3 is TGCGCCAGCAGTGAGTCGACAGGGGCTATATATGGCTACACCTTC.

The chain links TRBV5-1 to TRBJ2-4; 12 bases are shared with TRBD1. Looked up from germline, CDR1 is SGHRS and CDR2 is YFSETQ. The CDR3 has 15 residues. V shed 3 bases and J 5 bases; nucleotides not matched to a gene: 3. This CDR3 is CASSSGTGGQNIQYF. Here the CDR3 DNA reads TGCGCCAGCAGCTCCGGGACAGGGGGCCAAAACATTCAGTACTTC. Full variable domain (missing parts from reference TRBV5-1 and TRBJ2-4): KAGVTQTPRYLIKTRGQQVTLSCSPISGHRSVSWYQQTPGQGLQFLFEYFSETQRNKGNFPGRFSGRQFSNSRSEMNVSTLELGDSALYLCASSSGTGGQNIQYFGAGTRLSVL.

The chain is built from TRBV6-4 and TRBJ2-1; D might be TRBD1 (6 bases). Trimming took 2 bases from V and 6 from J, leaving 14 bases between them. The germline CDR1 and CDR2 sequences are MRHNA and SNTAGT. This CDR3 comprises 15 residues. For the CDR3, the DNA is TGTGCCAGCAGTGACCAGACAGGAAAAACCAATGAGCAGTTCTTC. Amino acids: CASSDQTGKTNEQFF.

The V call is TRBV9, the J call TRBJ1-3; D is uncertain. The CDR3 runs 15 residues. The V and J ends lost 4 bases and 0 bases respectively, with 11 bases between them. Germline V gene data show CDR1 as SGDLS and CDR2 as YYNGEE. For the CDR3, the DNA is TGTGCCAGCAGCCCGACAACGAGCTCTGGAAACACCATATATTTT. Its protein product is CASSPTTSSGNTIYF.

The rearrangement uses TRBV9 and TRBJ2-3, with 9 bases aligning to TRBD2. Germline V gene lookup returns CDR1 SGDLS and CDR2 YYNGEE. This CDR3 is built from 16 residues. V lost 1 base and J lost 4; bases outside the gene matches: 7. CDR3 DNA: TGTGCCAGCAGCGTAAGGCGGGAGGGCCGGGCAGATACGCAGTATTTT. This gives the protein CASSVRREGRADTQYF.

The chain carries TRBV19 and TRBJ1-1; D gene uncertain. The CDR3 contains 13 residues. Germline values: CDR1 LNHDA, CDR2 SQIVND (reference sequence). Between the trimmed V and J ends, which lost 2 bases and 2 bases, there was a span of 6 bases. CDR3 residues: CASSISRNTEAFF. Here the CDR3 DNA reads TGTGCCAGTAGTATAAGTAGAAACACTGAAGCTTTCTTT. Using reference TRBV19 and TRBJ1-1 for the parts outside the CDR3, the full variable domain is DGGITQSPKYLFRKEGQNVTLSCEQNLNHDAMYWYRQDPGQGLRLIYYSQIVNDFQKGDIAEGYSVSREKKESFPLTVTSAQKNPTAFYLCASSISRNTEAFFGQGTRLTVV.